The clone carrying this T cell receptor beta chain has just one count. Antigen unknown. Primers for the PCR totalled 60 Vbeta and 13 Jbeta. Profiling relied on immunoSEQ multiplex PCR, and the TCRdb table lists in-frame clones only, not all of them. The sample holds over 100,000 clones, more than 75% seen once. Unmatched junction bases numbered 3, after V lost 5 bases and J lost 4 bases. The CDR3 sequence is 14 residues long. The germline gives CDR1 SGHAT, CDR2 FQNNGV. This entry belongs to a study of cytomegalovirus exposure and HLA in healthy donors. Broader study findings: Three CMV-associated chains proved CMV antigen-specific in vitro. The analysis excluded some indistinguishable V segments, including TRBV6-2 and TRBV6-3.

The receptor was derived from a woman aged 40 to 50 in good health and CMV-seropositive. The sequenced material came from PBMCs. V usage is TRBV11-2 and J usage is TRBJ2-1; TRBD2 agrees at 9 bases. The CDR3 protein is CASSKGLAYNEQFF. Here the CDR3 DNA reads TGTGCCAGCAGCAAAGGACTAGCGTACAATGAGCAGTTCTTC.